This T cell receptor beta chain was sequenced during a study of post-analysis software for immune sequencing data. Germline loops: CDR1 SGHAT, CDR2 FQNNGV. V was clipped by 6 bases and J by 2 bases, with 16 bases between them. The CDR3 has 15 amino acids. Unique molecular identifiers featured in each of the TCR beta cDNA libraries. TCRdb reprocessed the PCR reads via MiXCR and lists one record per CDR3 protein. Seen here are about 810,000 distinct CDR3 sequences, approximately 50% observed once, and the top ten hold about 4.5%. General observations from the study: Included in a set of roughly five TRBV segments more frequent in patients than controls were TRBV5-6, TRBV5-1 and TRBV20-1. Those with multiple sclerosis, the patient group, showed significantly lower normalized Chao1 diversity than controls.

Comment on this clonotype: Its cognate antigen is unknown.

V gene TRBV11-2 combines with J gene TRBJ1-2, with TRBD1 as a possible D gene (6 bases). Sequencing input: blood. This sequence was found in a girl aged 10-17 years with multiple sclerosis. CDR3 DNA sequence: TGTGCCAGCAGAGCCGAACCGGGACACAACTATGGCTACACCTTC. Its translation: CASRAEPGHNYGYTF.